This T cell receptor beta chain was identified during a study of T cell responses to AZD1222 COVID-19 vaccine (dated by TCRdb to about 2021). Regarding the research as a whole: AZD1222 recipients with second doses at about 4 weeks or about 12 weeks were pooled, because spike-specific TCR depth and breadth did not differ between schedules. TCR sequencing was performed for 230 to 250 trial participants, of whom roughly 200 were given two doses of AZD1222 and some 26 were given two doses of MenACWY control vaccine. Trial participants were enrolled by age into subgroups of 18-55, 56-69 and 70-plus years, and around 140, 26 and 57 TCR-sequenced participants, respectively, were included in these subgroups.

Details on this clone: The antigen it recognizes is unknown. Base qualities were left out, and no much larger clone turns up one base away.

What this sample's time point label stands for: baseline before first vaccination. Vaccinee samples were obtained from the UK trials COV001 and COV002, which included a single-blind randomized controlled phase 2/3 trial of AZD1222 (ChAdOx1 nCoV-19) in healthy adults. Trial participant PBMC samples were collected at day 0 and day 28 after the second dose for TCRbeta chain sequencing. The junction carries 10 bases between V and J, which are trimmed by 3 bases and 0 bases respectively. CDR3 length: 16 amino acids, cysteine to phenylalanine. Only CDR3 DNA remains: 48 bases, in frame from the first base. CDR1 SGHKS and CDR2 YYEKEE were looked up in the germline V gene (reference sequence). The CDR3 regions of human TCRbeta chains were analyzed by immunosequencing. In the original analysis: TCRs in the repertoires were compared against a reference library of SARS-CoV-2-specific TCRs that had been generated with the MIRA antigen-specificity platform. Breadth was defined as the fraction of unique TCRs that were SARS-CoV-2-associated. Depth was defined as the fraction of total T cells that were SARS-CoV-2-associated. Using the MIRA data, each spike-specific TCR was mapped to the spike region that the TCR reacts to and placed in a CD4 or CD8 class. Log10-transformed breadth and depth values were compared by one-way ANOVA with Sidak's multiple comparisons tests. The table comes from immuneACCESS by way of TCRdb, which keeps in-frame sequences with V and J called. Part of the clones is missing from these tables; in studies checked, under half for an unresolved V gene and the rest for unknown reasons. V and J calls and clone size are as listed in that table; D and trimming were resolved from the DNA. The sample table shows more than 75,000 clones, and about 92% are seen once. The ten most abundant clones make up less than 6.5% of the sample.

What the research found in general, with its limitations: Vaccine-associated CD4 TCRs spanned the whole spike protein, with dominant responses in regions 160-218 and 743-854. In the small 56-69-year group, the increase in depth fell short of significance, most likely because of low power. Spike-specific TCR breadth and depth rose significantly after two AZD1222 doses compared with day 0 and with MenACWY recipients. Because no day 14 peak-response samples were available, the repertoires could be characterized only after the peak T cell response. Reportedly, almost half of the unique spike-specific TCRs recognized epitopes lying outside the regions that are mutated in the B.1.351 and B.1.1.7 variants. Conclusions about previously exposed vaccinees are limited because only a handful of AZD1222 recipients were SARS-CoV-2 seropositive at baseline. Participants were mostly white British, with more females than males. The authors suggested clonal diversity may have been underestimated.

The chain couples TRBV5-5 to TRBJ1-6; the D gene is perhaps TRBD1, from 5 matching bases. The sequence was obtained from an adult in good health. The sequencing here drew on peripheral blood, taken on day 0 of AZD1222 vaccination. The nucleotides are TGTGCCAGCAGCTCTTACAGGAGCTCCTATAATTCACCCCTCCACTTT. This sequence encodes CASSSYRSSYNSPLHF.